Each of the 11 T cell receptor beta chains below was sequenced from the same sample in a study of T-cell memory formation after mild COVID-19. TCRdb called the 5' RACE reads again in MiXCR, with one record for every CDR3 protein. Here the sample spans about 350,000 distinct CDR3 sequences, roughly 13% being singletons. Sequenced material: PBMCs or a T cell subset sorted from them (not recorded which). The receptors come from a man younger than 35 who had mild COVID-19 (a few samples of this study predate the infection). Cell type and time point are not known.

The V gene is TRBV10-3, the J gene TRBJ1-2; D ambiguous. CDR3 length: 13 amino acids. CDR1 is ENHRY and CDR2 is SYGVKD in the germline V gene. Trimming pared 0 bases from V and 5 bases from J, leaving 7 bases between. The DNA of the CDR3 is TGTGCCATCAGTGAGTCGACGGAATATGGCTACACCTTC. It specifies CAISESTEYGYTF.

This clonotype was observed a handful of times. The V gene is TRBV7-2, the J gene TRBJ2-4, with a weak D call TRBD2 (6 bases). This CDR3 has 17 amino acids. The V end lost 5 bases, the J end lost 0 bases, and 17 bases lay between the germline ends. Germline-derived CDR1 and CDR2 are SGHTA and FQGNSA. CDR3: CASSGGSSELAKNIQYF. The CDR3 nucleotides read TGTGCCAGCAGCGGAGGATCTAGCGAGCTAGCCAAAAACATTCAGTACTTC. Based on the CDR3 plus reference TRBV7-2 and TRBJ2-4, the full variable domain is GAGVSQSPSNKVTEKGKDVELRCDPISGHTALYWYRQSLGQGLEFLIYFQGNSAPDKSGLPSDRFSAERTGGSVSTLTIQRTQQEDSAVYLCASSGGSSELAKNIQYFGAGTRLSVL.

The chain couples TRBV6-2 or TRBV6-3 to TRBJ1-5; weak D call: TRBD1 (5 bases). This CDR3 contains 14 residues. CDR1 is MNHEY and CDR2 is SVGEGT in the germline V gene. V lost 4 bases and J 9 bases, leaving 16 bases between the germline ends. DNA for the CDR3: TGTGCCAGCAGTTCCGCCGGGACCCTGGGGCCCCAGCATTTT. Protein sequence: CASSSAGTLGPQHF.

The chain employs TRBV4-3 and TRBJ2-2, with TRBD1 identical over 7 bases. The CDR3 contains 17 residues. Germline V lookup: CDR1 LGHNA, CDR2 YSLEER. The V gene end was trimmed by 2 bases and the J gene end by 6 bases; junction bases not matched to a gene: 12. Written as DNA, the CDR3 is TGCGCCAGCAGCCAACTATTGGGACAGTCAATATCCGGGGAGCTGTTTTTT. Translating it yields CASSQLLGQSISGELFF.

This clonotype was seen only a few times. The chain couples TRBV5-6 to TRBJ2-7; tentatively, D is TRBD1 (5 bases). The CDR3 spans 11 residues. Trimming took off 7 bases at V and 0 bases at J, with 5 bases between the two ends. The germline gives CDR1 SGHDT, CDR2 YYEEEE. CDR3 sequence: CASGASYEQYF. The CDR3 DNA follows: TGTGCCAGCGGGGCCTCCTACGAGCAGTACTTC. The variable domain in full, completed from reference TRBV5-6 and TRBJ2-7, reads DAGVTQSPTHLIKTRGQQVTLRCSPKSGHDTVSWYQQALGQGPQFIFQYYEEEERQRGNFPDRFSGHQFPNYSSELNVNALLLGDSALYLCASGASYEQYFGPGTRLTVT.

This clonotype was counted only a few times. The V call is TRBV24-1, the J call TRBJ2-3; D gene unclear. This CDR3 contains 15 residues. The V end lost 4 bases, the J end lost 0 bases, and 10 bases lay between the germline ends. Germline V gives CDR1 KGHDR, CDR2 SFDVKD. CDR3 nucleotides: TGTGCCACCAGTGACCCAACAAGAAGCACAGATACGCAGTATTTT. This sequence encodes CATSDPTRSTDTQYF.

This rearrangement joins TRBV29-1 to TRBJ2-5; D is unresolved. CDR3 length: 12 amino acids. Germline V gives CDR1 SQVTM, CDR2 ANQGSEA. The V gene lost 4 bases and the J gene lost 8 bases, with 14 bases spanning the gap. This chain's CDR3 is CSVGETGSTQYF. The CDR3 coding sequence is TGCAGCGTTGGAGAAACCGGGTCTACCCAGTACTTC.

This clonotype was recorded many times. This sequence joins TRBV5-5 and TRBJ2-7; D may correspond to TRBD1 or TRBD2 (5 bases each). The CDR3 is 14 residues long. Germline CDR1 reads SGHKS; CDR2 reads YYEKEE (reference sequence). Trimming left V 4 bases short and J 3 bases short, with 14 bases between. The CDR3 DNA reads as TGTGCCAGCAGCCAAACCGGGACGGTCTACGAGCAGTACTTC. This gives the protein CASSQTGTVYEQYF.

There are many counts of this clonotype. The genes are TRBV4-1 and TRBJ2-3; 7 bases are shared with TRBD1. The V gene end was trimmed by 7 bases and the J gene end by 2 bases; junction bases not matched to a gene: 6. Germline V gives CDR1 MGHRA, CDR2 YSYEKL. The CDR3 spans 14 residues. The CDR3 nucleotides read TGCGCCAGCACCCGGGACAGCCTCACAGATACGCAGTATTTT. It codes for CASTRDSLTDTQYF.

The chain employs TRBV6-1 and TRBJ1-5, with D perhaps TRBD1 (5 bases). V was clipped by 6 bases and J by 2 bases, with 14 bases between them. Germline assignment: CDR1 MNHNS and CDR2 SASEGT. The CDR3 has 15 amino acids. Here the CDR3 reads CASRITTVRNQPQHF. The CDR3 DNA sequence: TGTGCCAGCAGAATAACGACAGTTCGCAATCAGCCCCAGCATTTT.

In this sample, this clonotype turned up many times. The V call is TRBV12-3 or TRBV12-4, the J call TRBJ2-1; the match to TRBD2 covers 11 bases. The ends lost 6 bases at V and 4 bases at J; junction bases unmatched: 5. The CDR3 totals 15 residues. The CDR3 loop is CASSTLAGGYNEQFF. The CDR3 DNA is TGTGCCAGCAGCACTCTAGCGGGGGGTTACAATGAGCAGTTCTTC.